This T cell receptor (beta chain) was sequenced during a study of cytomegalovirus exposure and HLA in healthy donors. A remark on this clone: Its antigen is still unknown.

Whole-study results and caveats: Equally common other TCR beta chains were less clonally expanded than HLA-associated ones, a later analysis found. Common viral pathogens (according to a later analysis) appeared linked to several of the most significant clusters. In a later analysis, V- and J-gene trimming of beta chains associated with a DCLRE1C missense variant, replicated independently.

The PCR used 60 Vbeta and 13 Jbeta primers. Assay: immunoSEQ multiplex PCR; the TCRdb copy retains only in-frame clones and omits some. The sample consists of about 110,000 clones, roughly 80% of them appearing once. V was trimmed by 7 bases and J by 6 bases, leaving 18 bases between them. This CDR3 has 14 residues. Germline V CDR1 and CDR2: MNHNS, SASEGT. This sequence joins TRBV6-1 and TRBJ1-1; D may be TRBD1 (5 bases). This sequence was found in a man under 40 in good health and CMV-seropositive. The sequencing input was PBMCs. CDR3 sequence reads: CASKVLGPGAEAFF. The CDR3 DNA is TGTGCCAGCAAGGTACTCGGGCCGGGGGCTGAAGCTTTCTTT.